These 2 T cell receptor beta chains share one sample of origin, sequenced in a study of blood T cell repertoires in COVID-19. Clones were read by immunoSEQ multiplex PCR, and TCRdb kept only the in-frame ones, dropping some. The top ten clones hold 4.2% of a sample with 140,000 to 150,000 clones, around 80% of them seen once. Sequenced sample: peripheral blood. The receptors here all came from a man in his fifties or sixties with acute or convalescent COVID-19.

This clone has just a few counts. This chain uses TRBV19 with TRBJ2-3; 12 bases match TRBD2. With V trimmed by 3 bases and J by 2 bases, 3 bases remained unmatched. CDR3 length equals 16 residues. Germline loops: CDR1 LNHDA, CDR2 SQIVND (reference sequence). In DNA form, the CDR3 reads TGTGCCAGTAGTATCGGACTAGCGGGGCACACAGATACGCAGTATTTT. Its translation: CASSIGLAGHTDTQYF.

This chain joins TRBV10-3 and TRBJ2-7; D is ambiguous. There are 13 residues in the CDR3. V was cut by 5 bases and J by 6 bases, with 14 bases left in between. From germline, CDR1 is ENHRY and CDR2 SYGVKD. CDR3 bases: TGTGCCATCAGTAAAGAAGGAGTTGGCGAGCAGTACTTC. It translates to CAISKEGVGEQYF.